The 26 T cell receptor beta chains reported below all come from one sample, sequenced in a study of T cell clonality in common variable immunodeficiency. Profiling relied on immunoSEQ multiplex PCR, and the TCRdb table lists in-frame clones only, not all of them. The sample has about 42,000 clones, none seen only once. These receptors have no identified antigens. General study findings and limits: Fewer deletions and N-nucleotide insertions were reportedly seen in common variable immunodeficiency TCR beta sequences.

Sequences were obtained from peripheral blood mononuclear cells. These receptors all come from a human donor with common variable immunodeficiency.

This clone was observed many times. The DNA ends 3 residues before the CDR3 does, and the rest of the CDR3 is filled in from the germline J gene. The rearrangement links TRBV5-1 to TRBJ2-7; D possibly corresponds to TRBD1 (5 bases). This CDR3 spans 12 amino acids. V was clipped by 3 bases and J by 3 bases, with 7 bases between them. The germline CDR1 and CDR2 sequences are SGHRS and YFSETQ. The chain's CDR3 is CASSSQDYEQYF. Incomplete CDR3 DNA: TGCGCCAGCAGCTCACAGGACTACGAG.

The CDR3 bases that were read are TGTGCCAGCAGCTTAGGGACTAGGGGTTGGAGTGAG. This encodes CASSLGTRGWSE. The entire CDR3 protein reads CASSLGTRGWSEQFF. The chain uses TRBV7-9 and TRBJ2-1, with 7 bases lining up with TRBD2. The read gets to within 3 residues of the CDR3 end, and the germline J gene fills in the rest. Germline CDR1 SEHNR, CDR2 FQNEAQ (reference sequence). CDR3 size: 15 residues. J was trimmed by 9 bases and V by 1 base; bases with no gene match: 9.

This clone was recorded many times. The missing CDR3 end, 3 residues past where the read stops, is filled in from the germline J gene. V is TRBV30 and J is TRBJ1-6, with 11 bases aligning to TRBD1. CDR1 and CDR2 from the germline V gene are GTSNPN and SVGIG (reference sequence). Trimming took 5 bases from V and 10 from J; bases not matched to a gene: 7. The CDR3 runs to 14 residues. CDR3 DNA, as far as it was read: TGTGCCTGGTCGGACAGGGGGCGACGATCACCC. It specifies CAWSDRGRRSP. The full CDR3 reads CAWSDRGRRSPLHF.

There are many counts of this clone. The sequenced part of the CDR3 DNA is TGCAGCGTGGCCACTAGCGGGGTCGCAGATACG. This sequence encodes CSVATSGVADT. The entire CDR3 reads CSVATSGVADTQYF. The J gene is TRBJ2-3, the V gene TRBV29-1; 10 bases are shared with TRBD2. The read finishes 3 residues shy of the CDR3 end, and the germline J gene is used to complete it. The CDR3 extends over 14 amino acids. Germline V gene data show CDR1 as SQVTM and CDR2 as ANQGSEA. The V gene end was trimmed by 6 bases and the J gene end by 4 bases; junction bases not matched to a gene: 7.

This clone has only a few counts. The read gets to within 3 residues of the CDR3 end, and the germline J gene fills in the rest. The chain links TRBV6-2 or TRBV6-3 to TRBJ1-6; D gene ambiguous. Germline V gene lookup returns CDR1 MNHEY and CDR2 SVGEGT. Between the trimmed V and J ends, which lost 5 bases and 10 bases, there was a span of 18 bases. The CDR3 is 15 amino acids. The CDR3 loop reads CASSPSERIVSPLHF. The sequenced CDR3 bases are TGTGCCAGCAGTCCCTCCGAGAGAATAGTGTCACCC.

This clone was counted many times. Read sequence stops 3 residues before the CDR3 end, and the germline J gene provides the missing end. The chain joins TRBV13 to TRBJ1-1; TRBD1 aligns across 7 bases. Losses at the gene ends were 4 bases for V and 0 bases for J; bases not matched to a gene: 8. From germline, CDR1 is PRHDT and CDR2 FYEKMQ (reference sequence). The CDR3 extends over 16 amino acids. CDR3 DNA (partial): TGTGCCAGCAGCTCCCGGGACAGCTTACTGAACACTGAA. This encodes CASSSRDSLLNTE. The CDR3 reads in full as CASSSRDSLLNTEAFF.

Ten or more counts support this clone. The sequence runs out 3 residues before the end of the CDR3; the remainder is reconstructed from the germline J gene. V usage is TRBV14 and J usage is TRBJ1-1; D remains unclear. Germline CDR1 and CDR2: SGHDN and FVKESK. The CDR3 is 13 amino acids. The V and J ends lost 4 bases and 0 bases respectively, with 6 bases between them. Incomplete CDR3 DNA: TGTGCCAGCAGCCGGCAGATGAACACTGAA. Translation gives CASSRQMNTE. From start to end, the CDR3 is CASSRQMNTEAFF.

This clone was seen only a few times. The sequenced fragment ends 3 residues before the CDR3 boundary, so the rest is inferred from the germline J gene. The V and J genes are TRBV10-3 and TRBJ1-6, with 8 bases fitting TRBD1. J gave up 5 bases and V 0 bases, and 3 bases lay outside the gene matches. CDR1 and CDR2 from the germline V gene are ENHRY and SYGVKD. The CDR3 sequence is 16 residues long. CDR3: CAISESGQGDNSPLHF. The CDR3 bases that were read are TGTGCCATCAGTGAGTCCGGACAGGGCGATAATTCACCC.

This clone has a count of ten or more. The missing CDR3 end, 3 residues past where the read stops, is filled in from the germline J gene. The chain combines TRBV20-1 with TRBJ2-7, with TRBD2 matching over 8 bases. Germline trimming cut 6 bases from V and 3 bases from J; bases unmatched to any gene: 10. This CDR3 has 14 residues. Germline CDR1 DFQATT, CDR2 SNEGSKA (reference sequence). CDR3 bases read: TGCAGTGCCCGGGGAGAGACTAGCGTCTACGAG. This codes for CSARGETSVYE. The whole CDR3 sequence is CSARGETSVYEQYF.

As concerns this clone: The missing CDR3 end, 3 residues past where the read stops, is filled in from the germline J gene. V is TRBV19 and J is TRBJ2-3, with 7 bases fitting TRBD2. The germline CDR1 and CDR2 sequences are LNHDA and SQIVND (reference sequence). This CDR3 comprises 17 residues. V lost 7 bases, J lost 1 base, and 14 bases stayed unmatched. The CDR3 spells CASNLALAAFGTDTQYF. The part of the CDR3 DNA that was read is TGTGCCAGTAATCTGGCCCTAGCGGCCTTTGGCACAGATACG.

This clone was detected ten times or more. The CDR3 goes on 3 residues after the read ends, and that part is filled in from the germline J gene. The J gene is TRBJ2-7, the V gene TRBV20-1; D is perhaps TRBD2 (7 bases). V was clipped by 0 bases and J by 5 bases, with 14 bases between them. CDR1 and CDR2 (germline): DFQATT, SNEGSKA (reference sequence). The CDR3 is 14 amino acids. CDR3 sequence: CSARDKGGYDEQYF. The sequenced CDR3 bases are TGCAGTGCTAGAGATAAGGGGGGGTACGACGAG.

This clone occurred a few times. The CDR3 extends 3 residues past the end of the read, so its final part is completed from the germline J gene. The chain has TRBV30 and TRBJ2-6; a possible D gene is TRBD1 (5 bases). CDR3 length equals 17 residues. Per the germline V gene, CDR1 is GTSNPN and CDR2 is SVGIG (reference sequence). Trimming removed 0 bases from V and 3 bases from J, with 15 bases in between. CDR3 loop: CAWSVGQGSFGANVLTF. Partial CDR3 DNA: TGTGCCTGGAGTGTAGGGCAGGGAAGCTTTGGGGCCAACGTC. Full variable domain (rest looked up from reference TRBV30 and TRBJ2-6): SQTIHQWPATLVQPVGSPLSLECTVEGTSNPNLYWYRQAAGRGLQLLFYSVGIGQISSEVPQNLSASRPQDRQFILSSKKLLLSDSGFYLCAWSVGQGSFGANVLTFGAGSRLTVL.

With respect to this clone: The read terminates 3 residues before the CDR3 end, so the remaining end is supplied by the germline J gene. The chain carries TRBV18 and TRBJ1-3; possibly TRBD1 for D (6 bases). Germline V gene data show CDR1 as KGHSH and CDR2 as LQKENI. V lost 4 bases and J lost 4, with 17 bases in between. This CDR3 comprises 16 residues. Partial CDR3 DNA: TGTGCCAGCTCACAACAGCTGCAGGGGAGCGGAAACACC. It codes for CASSQQLQGSGNT. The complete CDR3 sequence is CASSQQLQGSGNTIYF.

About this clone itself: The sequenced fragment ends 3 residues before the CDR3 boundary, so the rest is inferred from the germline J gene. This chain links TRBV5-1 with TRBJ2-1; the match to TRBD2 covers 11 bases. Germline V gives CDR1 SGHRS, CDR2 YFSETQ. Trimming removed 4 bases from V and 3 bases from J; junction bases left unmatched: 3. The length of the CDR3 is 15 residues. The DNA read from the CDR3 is TGCGCCAGCAGCATTAGCGGGGGGGACTACAATGAG. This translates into CASSISGGDYNE. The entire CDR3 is CASSISGGDYNEQFF.

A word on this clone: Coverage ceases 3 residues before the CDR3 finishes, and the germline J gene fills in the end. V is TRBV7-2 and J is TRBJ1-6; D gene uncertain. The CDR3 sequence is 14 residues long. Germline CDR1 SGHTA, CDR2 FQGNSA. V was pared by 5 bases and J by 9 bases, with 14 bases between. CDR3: CASSIGRVFSPLHF. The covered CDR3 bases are TGTGCCAGCAGCATAGGGCGGGTTTTTTCACCC.

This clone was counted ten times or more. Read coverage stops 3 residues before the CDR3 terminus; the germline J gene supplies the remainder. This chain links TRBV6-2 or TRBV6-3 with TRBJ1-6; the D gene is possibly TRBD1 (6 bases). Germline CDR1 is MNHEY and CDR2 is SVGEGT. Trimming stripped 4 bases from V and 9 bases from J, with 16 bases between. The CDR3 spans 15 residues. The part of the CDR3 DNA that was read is TGTGCCAGCAGTTCCACGACAGGATCGGGTTCACCC. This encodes CASSSTTGSGSP. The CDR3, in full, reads CASSSTTGSGSPLHF.

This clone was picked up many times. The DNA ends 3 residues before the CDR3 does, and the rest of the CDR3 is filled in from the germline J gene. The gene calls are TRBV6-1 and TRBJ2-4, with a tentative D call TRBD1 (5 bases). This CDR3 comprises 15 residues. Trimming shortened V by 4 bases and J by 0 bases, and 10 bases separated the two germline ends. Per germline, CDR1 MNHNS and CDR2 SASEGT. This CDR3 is CASSAQGLAKNIQYF. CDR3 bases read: TGTGCCAGCAGTGCCCAGGGCCTAGCCAAAAACATT.

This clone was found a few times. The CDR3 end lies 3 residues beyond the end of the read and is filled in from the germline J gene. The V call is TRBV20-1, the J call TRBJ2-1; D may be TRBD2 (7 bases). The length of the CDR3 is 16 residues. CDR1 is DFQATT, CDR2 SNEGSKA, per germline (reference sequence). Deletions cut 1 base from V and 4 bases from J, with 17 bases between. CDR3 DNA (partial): TGCAGTGCTAGAGGGAGGGGCGGGGGCCGATACAATGAG. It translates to CSARGRGGGRYNE. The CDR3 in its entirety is CSARGRGGGRYNEQFF.

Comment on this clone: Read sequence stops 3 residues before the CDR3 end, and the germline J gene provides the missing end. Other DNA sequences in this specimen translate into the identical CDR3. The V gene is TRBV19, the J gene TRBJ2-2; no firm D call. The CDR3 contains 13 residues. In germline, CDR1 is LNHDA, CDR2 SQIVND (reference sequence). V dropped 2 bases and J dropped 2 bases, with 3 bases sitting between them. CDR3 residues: CASSILNTGELFF. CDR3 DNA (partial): TGTGCCAGTAGTATACTAAACACCGGGGAG.

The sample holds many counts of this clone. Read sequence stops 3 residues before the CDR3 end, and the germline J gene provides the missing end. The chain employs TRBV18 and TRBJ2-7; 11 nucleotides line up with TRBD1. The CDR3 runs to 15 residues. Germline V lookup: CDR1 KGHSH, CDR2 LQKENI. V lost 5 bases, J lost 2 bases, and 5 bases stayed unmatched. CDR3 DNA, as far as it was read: TGTGCCAGCTCAAATGTGGGACAGGGGGCCTACGAG. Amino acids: CASSNVGQGAYE. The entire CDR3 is CASSNVGQGAYEQYF. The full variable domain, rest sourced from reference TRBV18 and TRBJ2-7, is NAGVMQNPRHLVRRRGQEARLRCSPMKGHSHVYWYRQLPEEGLKFMVYLQKENIIDESGMPKERFSAEFPKEGPSILRIQQVVRGDSAAYFCASSNVGQGAYEQYFGPGTRLTVT.

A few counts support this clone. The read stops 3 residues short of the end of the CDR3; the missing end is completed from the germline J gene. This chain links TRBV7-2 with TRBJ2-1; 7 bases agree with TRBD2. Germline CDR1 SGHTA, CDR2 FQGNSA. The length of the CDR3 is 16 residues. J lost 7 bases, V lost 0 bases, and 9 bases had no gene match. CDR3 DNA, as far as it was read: TGTGCCAGCAGCTTAGCTGCGGGGGTCACTTGGAATGAG. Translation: CASSLAAGVTWNE. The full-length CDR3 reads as CASSLAAGVTWNEQFF.

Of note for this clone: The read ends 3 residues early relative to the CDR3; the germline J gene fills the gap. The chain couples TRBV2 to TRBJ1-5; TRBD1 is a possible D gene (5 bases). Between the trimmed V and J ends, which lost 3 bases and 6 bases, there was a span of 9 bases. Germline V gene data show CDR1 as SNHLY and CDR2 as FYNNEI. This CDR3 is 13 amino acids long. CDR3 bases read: TGTGCCAGCAGTGACGAAGGGGTTCAGCCC. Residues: CASSDEGVQP. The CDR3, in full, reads CASSDEGVQPQHF.

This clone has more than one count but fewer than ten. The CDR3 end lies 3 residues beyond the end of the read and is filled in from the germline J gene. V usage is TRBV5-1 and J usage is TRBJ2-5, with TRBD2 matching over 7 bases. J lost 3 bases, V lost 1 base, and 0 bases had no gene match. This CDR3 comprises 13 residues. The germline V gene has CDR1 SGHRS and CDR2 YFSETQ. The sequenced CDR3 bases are TGCGCCAGCAGCTTGAGCGGGGAAGAGACC. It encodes CASSLSGEET. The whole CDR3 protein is CASSLSGEETQYF.

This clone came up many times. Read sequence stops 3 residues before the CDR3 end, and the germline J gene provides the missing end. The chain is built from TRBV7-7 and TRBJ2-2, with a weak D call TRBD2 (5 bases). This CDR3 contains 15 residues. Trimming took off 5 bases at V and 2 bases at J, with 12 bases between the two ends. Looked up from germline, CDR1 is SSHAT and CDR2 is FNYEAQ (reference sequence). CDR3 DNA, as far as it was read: TGTGCCAGCAGCCCGCGGACTGGCAACACCGGGGAG. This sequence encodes CASSPRTGNTGE. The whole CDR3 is CASSPRTGNTGELFF.

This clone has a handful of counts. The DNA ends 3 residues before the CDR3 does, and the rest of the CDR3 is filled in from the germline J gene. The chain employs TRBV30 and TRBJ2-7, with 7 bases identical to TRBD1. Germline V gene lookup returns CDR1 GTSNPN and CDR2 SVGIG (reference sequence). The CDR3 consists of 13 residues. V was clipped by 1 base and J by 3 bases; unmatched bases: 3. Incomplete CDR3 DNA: TGTGCCTGGAGTGGGCAGGGGGTCTACGAG. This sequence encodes CAWSGQGVYE. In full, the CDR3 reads CAWSGQGVYEQYF.

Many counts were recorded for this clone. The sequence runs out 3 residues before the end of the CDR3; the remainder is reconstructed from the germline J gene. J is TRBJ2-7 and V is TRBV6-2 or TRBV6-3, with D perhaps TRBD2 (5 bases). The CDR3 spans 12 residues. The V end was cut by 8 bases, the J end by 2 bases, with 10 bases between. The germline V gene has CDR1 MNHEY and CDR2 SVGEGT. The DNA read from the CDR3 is TGTGCCAGCCGGACTCTAACCTACGAG. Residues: CASRTLTYE. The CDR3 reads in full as CASRTLTYEQYF.